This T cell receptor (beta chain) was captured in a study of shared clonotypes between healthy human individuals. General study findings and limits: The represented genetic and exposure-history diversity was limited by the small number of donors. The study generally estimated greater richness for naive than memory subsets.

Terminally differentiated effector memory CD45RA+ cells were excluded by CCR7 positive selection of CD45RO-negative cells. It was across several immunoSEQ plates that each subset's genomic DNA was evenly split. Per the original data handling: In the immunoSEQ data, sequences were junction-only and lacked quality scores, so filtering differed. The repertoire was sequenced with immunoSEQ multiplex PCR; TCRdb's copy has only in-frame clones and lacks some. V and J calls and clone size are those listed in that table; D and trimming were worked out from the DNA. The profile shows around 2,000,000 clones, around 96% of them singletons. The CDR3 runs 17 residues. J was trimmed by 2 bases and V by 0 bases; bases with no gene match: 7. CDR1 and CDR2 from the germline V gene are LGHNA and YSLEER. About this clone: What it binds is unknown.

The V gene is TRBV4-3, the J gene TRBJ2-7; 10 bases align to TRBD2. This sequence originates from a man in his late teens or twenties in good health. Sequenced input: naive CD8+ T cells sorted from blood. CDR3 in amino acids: CASSQDLGLAAPYEQYF. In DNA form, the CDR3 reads TGCGCCAGCAGCCAAGATCTCGGACTAGCGGCACCCTACGAGCAGTACTTC.